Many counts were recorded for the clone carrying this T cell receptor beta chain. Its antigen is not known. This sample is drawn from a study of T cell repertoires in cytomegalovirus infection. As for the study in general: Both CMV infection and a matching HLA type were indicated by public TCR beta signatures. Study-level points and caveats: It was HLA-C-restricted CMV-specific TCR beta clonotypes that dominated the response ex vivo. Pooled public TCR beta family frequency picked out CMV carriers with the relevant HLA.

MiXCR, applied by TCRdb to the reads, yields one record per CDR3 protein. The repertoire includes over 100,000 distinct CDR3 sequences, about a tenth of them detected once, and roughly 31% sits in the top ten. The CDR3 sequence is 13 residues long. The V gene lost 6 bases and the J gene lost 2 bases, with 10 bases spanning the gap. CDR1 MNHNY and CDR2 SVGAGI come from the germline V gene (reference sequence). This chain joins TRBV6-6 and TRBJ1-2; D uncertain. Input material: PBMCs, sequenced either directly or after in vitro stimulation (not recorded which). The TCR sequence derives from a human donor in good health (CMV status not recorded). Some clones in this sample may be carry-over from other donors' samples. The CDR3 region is CASSRGSNYGYTF. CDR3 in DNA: TGTGCCAGCAGCCGCGGCTCCAACTATGGCTACACCTTC.